A selection of T cell receptor beta chains follows, all from one sample in a study of cytomegalovirus exposure and HLA in healthy donors. The table came from immunoSEQ multiplex PCR; TCRdb's copy has only in-frame clones and leaves some out. The table has 150,000 to 200,000 clones, over 70% seen once; the top ten hold less than 1.5%. The source material was PBMCs. Receptors originate from a woman in her twenties or thirties in good health and CMV-seropositive. The CDR3 runs from the conserved cysteine through the conserved F or W. D genes are given only for firm matches. Not every row has a clone size; where given, it reads once, few, many or a size class.

NA	TRBV28	TRBJ1-5	NA	CAIRQGGPQPQHF	TGTGCCATCCGCCAGGGTGGGCCTCAGCCCCAGCATTTT
NA	TRBV6-4	TRBJ2-7	NA	CASSNRGKGTSYEQYF	TGTGCCAGCTCAAATAGGGGGAAAGGAACCTCCTACGAGCAGTACTTC
NA	TRBV7-9	TRBJ2-7	NA	CASSSRDSFYEQYF	TGTGCCAGCAGCTCGCGGGACAGTTTCTACGAGCAGTACTTC
NA	TRBV28	TRBJ2-7	TRBD1	CASTPTGMYEQYF	TGTGCCAGCACCCCGACAGGGATGTACGAGCAGTACTTC
NA	TRBV6-1	TRBJ2-5	TRBD1	CASSERAGGFQETQYF	TGTGCCAGCAGTGAAAGGGCAGGGGGCTTTCAAGAGACCCAGTACTTC
NA	TRBV7-9	TRBJ2-1	TRBD2	CATYGGGPREQFF	TGTGCCACCTATGGGGGAGGGCCAAGAGAGCAGTTCTTC
NA	TRBV27	TRBJ1-3	NA	CASSLSGVLSGNTIYF	TGTGCCAGCAGCCTTTCCGGGGTCCTCTCTGGAAACACCATATATTTT
NA	TRBV30	TRBJ1-1	TRBD1	CAWRQGMNTEAFF	TGTGCCTGGCGACAGGGAATGAACACTGAAGCTTTCTTT
NA	TRBV9	TRBJ2-7	NA	CASSASYEQYF	TGTGCCAGCAGCGCTTCCTACGAGCAGTACTTC
NA	TRBV6-1	TRBJ2-1	TRBD2	CASSVRSGSQNEQFF	TGTGCCAGCAGTGTCCGTAGCGGGAGTCAAAATGAGCAGTTCTTC
once	TRBV6-6	TRBJ1-1	NA	CASSYSGVTEAFF	TGTGCCAGCAGTTACTCCGGGGTCACTGAAGCTTTCTTT
NA	TRBV27	TRBJ1-5	NA	CASSFLTGSQPQHF	TGTGCCAGCAGTTTCCTAACAGGCTCTCAGCCCCAGCATTTT
NA	TRBV5-1	TRBJ2-1	TRBD2	CASSGPGSSGRRRHNEQFF	TGCGCCAGCAGCGGTCCAGGGTCTAGCGGGAGGCGTCGACACAATGAGCAGTTCTTC
NA	TRBV5-8	TRBJ2-2	NA	CASTREAGGELFF	TGTGCCAGCACCCGTGAGGCCGGCGGGGAGCTGTTTTTT
NA	TRBV28	TRBJ1-1	NA	CASSLRGSPNTEAFF	TGTGCCAGCAGTTTGCGAGGTTCCCCGAACACTGAAGCTTTCTTT
few	TRBV5-4	TRBJ2-3	TRBD2	CASSPSGASTDTQYF	TGTGCCAGCAGCCCTAGCGGGGCTAGCACAGATACGCAGTATTTT
NA	TRBV6-5	TRBJ1-1	NA	CASSYSRGVNTEAFF	TGTGCCAGCAGTTACTCGAGAGGAGTGAACACTGAAGCTTTCTTT
NA	TRBV5-5	TRBJ1-2	NA	CASSLGRAERGNYGYTF	TGTGCCAGCAGCTTAGGACGGGCCGAAAGGGGGAACTATGGCTACACCTTC
NA	TRBV18	TRBJ2-5	NA	CASSPAGQTQETQYF	TGTGCCAGCTCACCTGCGGGACAGACACAAGAGACCCAGTACTTC
NA	TRBV19	TRBJ2-3	TRBD2	CASNSGRGTDTQYF	TGTGCCAGTAACAGCGGGAGGGGCACAGATACGCAGTATTTT
NA	TRBV27	TRBJ1-5	TRBD1	CASSLGTGGPNQPQHF	TGTGCCAGCAGTTTAGGGACAGGGGGACCAAATCAGCCCCAGCATTTT
NA	TRBV7-9	TRBJ2-5	TRBD1	CASSLPRGQETQYF	TGTGCCAGCAGCTTACCCAGGGGGCAAGAGACCCAGTACTTC
NA	TRBV30	TRBJ1-4	TRBD1	CAWKALRGRVGSEKLFF	TGTGCCTGGAAAGCCCTCAGGGGGCGGGTAGGAAGTGAAAAACTGTTTTTT
NA	TRBV5-1	TRBJ1-5	TRBD1	CASSWTGGSNQPQHF	TGCGCCAGCAGCTGGACAGGGGGCAGCAATCAGCCCCAGCATTTT
NA	TRBV7-9	TRBJ2-3	NA	CASSLPDTQYF	TGTGCCAGCAGCCTTCCAGATACGCAGTATTTT
NA	TRBV6-5	TRBJ2-7	TRBD1	CASTTGGGEQYF	TGTGCCAGCACGACAGGGGGCGGCGAGCAGTACTTC
NA	TRBV11-3	TRBJ1-1	NA	CASSFEEDTEAFF	TGTGCCAGCAGCTTCGAGGAGGACACTGAAGCTTTCTTT
NA	TRBV28	TRBJ1-3	NA	CASPDSSGNTIYF	TGTGCCAGCCCAGACTCCTCTGGAAACACCATATATTTT